This TCR beta chain was sequenced in a study of blood T cell repertoires in COVID-19. Background on the study: Samples taken during acute and convalescent COVID-19 were collected in the United States, Italy and Spain. The cDNA or gDNA used as material had been derived from T cells, B-cell-depleted T cells, or PBMCs.

Assay: immunoSEQ multiplex PCR; the TCRdb copy retains only in-frame clones and omits some. The sample has approximately 110,000 clones, over 80% seen once. This CDR3 is 13 amino acids long. V gave up 5 bases and J gave up 5 bases, with 12 bases separating them. CDR1 is MNHNY, CDR2 SVGAGI, per germline (reference sequence). This TCR derives from an older woman with acute or convalescent COVID-19. Source material: peripheral blood. This chain joins TRBV6-6 and TRBJ1-1; the D gene is possibly TRBD1 (6 bases). The CDR3 DNA sequence: TGTGCCAGCAGTCATGTAAGGGGGACTGAAGCTTTCTTT. As protein: CASSHVRGTEAFF.